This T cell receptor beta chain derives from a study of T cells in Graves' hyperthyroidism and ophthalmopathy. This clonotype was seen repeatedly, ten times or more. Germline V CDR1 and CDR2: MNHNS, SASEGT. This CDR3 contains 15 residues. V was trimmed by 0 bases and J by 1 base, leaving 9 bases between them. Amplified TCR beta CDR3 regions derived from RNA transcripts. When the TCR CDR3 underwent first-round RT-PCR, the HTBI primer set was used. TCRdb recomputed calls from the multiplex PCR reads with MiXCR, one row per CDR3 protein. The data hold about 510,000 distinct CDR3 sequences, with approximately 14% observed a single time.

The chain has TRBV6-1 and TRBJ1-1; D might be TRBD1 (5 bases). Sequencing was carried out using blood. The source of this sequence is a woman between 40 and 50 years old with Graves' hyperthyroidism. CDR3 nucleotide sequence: TGTGCCAGCAGTGAAGCGGGACTGGCGAACACTGAAGCTTTCTTT. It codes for CASSEAGLANTEAFF.